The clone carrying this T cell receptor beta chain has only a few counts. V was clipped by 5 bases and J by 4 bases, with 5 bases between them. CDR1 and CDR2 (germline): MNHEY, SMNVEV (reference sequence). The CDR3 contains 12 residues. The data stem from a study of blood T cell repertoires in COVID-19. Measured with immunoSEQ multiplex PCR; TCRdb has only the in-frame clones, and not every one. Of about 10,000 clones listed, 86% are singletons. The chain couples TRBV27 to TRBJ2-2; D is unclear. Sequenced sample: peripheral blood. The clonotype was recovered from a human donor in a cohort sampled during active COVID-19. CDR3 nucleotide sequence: TGTGCCAGCAGTCCCTCCACCGGGGAGCTGTTTTTT. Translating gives CASSPSTGELFF.